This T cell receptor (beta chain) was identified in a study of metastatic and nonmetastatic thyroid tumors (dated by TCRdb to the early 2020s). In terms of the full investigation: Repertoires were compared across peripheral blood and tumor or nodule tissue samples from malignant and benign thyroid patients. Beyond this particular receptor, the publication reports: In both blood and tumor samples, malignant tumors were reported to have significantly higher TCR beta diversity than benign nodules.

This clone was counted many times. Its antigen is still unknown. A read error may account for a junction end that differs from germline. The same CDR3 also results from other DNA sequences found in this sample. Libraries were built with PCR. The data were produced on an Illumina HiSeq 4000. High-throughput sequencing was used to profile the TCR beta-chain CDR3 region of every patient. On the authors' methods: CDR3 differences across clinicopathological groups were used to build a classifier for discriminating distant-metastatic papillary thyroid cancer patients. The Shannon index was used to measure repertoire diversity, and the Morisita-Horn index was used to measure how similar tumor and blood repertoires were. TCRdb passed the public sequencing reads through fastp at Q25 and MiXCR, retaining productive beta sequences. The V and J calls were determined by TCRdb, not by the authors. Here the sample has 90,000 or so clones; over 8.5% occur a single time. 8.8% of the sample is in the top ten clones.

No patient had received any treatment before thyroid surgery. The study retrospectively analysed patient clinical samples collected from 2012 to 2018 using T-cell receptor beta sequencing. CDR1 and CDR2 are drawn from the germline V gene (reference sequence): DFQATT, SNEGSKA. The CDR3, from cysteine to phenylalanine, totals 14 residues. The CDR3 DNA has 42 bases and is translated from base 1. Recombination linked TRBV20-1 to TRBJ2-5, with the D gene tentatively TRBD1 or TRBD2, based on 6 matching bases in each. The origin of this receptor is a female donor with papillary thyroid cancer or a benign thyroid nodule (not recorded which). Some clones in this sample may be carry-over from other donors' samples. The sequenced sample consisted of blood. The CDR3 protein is CSARKGGGPETQYF. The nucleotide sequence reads TGCAGTGCTAGAAAGGGTGGGGGGCCAGAGACCCAGTATTTC.